These 23 T cell receptor beta chains share one sample of origin, sequenced in a study of neurological immune-mediated disorders. TCRdb re-called the 5' RACE reads with MiXCR, one entry per CDR3 protein. The sample contains roughly 50,000 distinct CDR3 sequences, approximately 10% of which appear only once. Sequenced sample: PBMCs. The receptors were sampled from a man aged 70-80 years with HTLV-1-associated myelopathy (HAM/TSP).

This chain connects TRBV27 to TRBJ2-7; 11 positions agree with TRBD1. The ends lost 7 bases at V and 5 bases at J; junction bases unmatched: 13. Germline assignment: CDR1 MNHEY and CDR2 SMNVEV (reference sequence). The CDR3 has 16 amino acids. The CDR3 region is CASTQLTGTGGHEQYF. DNA for the CDR3: TGTGCCAGCACCCAACTTACCGGGACAGGGGGACACGAGCAGTACTTC.

The chain combines TRBV6-9 with TRBJ2-1, with D tentatively TRBD1 or TRBD2 (6 bases each). Trimming stripped 2 bases from V and 1 base from J, with 24 bases between. In germline, CDR1 is MNHGY, CDR2 SVAAGI. This CDR3 spans 20 amino acids. The DNA for the CDR3 is TGTGCCAGCAGTTATCCTCGTTGTGTCGGAGGGGGAACTTCCTACAATGAGCAGTTCTTC. Its translation: CASSYPRCVGGGTSYNEQFF.

Points on this clonotype: A much larger clone is a single base away; this may be a read error. The chain employs TRBV7-2 and TRBJ2-5; 11 bases align to TRBD1. In germline, CDR1 is SGHTA, CDR2 FQGNSA. CDR3 length equals 14 residues. CDR3 residues: CASSLAGQGETKYF. CDR3 nucleotide sequence: TGTGCCAGCAGCTTGGCGGGACAGGGGGAGACCAAGTACTTC.

This chain uses TRBV6-2 or TRBV6-3 with TRBJ1-3; no reliable D call. This CDR3 has 12 amino acids. V was cut by 6 bases and J by 4 bases, with 7 bases left in between. In germline, CDR1 is MNHEY, CDR2 SVGEGT. As DNA, the CDR3 is TGTGCCAGCAGGGACGGCGGAAACACCATATATTTT. Translated, it gives CASRDGGNTIYF.

Ten or more counts support this clonotype. The J gene is TRBJ2-7, the V gene TRBV12-3 or TRBV12-4, with no clear D. Deletions cut 3 bases from V and 8 bases from J, with 8 bases between. CDR3 length: 11 amino acids. The CDR3: CASSLSQKQYF. In nucleotides, the CDR3 is TGTGCCAGCAGTTTGTCTCAAAAGCAGTACTTC.

This clonotype has a count of ten or more. This sequence joins TRBV5-1 and TRBJ2-2, with no clear D. Trimming took 2 bases from V and 0 from J, leaving 8 bases between them. CDR1 and CDR2 (germline): SGHRS, YFSETQ. This CDR3 spans 15 amino acids. The CDR3 DNA reads TGCGCCAGCAGCTTCAGGCCCGCGAACACCGGGGAGCTGTTTTTT. This gives the protein CASSFRPANTGELFF. The full variable domain, completed using reference TRBV5-1 and TRBJ2-2, is KAGVTQTPRYLIKTRGQQVTLSCSPISGHRSVSWYQQTPGQGLQFLFEYFSETQRNKGNFPGRFSGRQFSNSRSEMNVSTLELGDSALYLCASSFRPANTGELFFGEGSRLTVL.

This clonotype showed up many times. The V call is TRBV5-1, the J call TRBJ2-5; 7 nucleotides line up with TRBD2. The CDR3 runs 16 residues. The J segment lost 2 bases and the V segment lost 0 bases, leaving 7 bases of the junction unmatched. Germline V lookup: CDR1 SGHRS, CDR2 YFSETQ. The CDR3 bases are TGCGCCAGCAGCTTGGTTTTCTCTAGCGGACAAGAGACCCAGTACTTC. This gives the protein CASSLVFSSGQETQYF.

This clonotype was detected many times. The chain joins TRBV29-1 to TRBJ2-5; 10 bases line up with TRBD1. V lost 6 bases and J lost 5; bases outside the gene matches: 6. CDR1 is SQVTM and CDR2 is ANQGSEA in the germline V gene. The CDR3 is 13 amino acids. CDR3: CSVTGTGDETQYF. The CDR3 nucleotides are TGCAGCGTAACCGGGACAGGGGACGAGACCCAGTACTTC.

V is TRBV18 and J is TRBJ2-1; TRBD2 matches 16 bases. Germline V CDR1 and CDR2: KGHSH, LQKENI. The ends lost 3 bases at V and 4 bases at J; junction bases unmatched: 3. The CDR3 runs to 17 residues. The CDR3 bases are TGTGCCAGCTCACCGGGACTAGCGGGAGGGGGATACAATGAGCAGTTCTTC. It is translated as CASSPGLAGGGYNEQFF.

This clonotype has at least ten counts. The V call is TRBV20-1, the J call TRBJ2-1; 11 positions match TRBD2. The junction had 13 bases not matched to a gene; V was cut back by 3 bases and J by 0 bases. The germline CDR1 and CDR2 sequences are DFQATT and SNEGSKA (reference sequence). CDR3 length equals 19 residues. CDR3 protein: CSARGTSGSYFISYNEQFF. CDR3 bases: TGCAGTGCTAGGGGAACTAGCGGGAGTTACTTTATCTCCTACAATGAGCAGTTCTTC.

In its sample, this clonotype was seen many times. The chain employs TRBV5-1 and TRBJ2-2; D is tentatively TRBD1 or TRBD2 (5 bases each). Germline lookup yields CDR1 SGHRS and CDR2 YFSETQ. The CDR3 totals 17 residues. The ends were cut back, 0 bases at V and 4 bases at J, with 16 bases in the middle. In DNA form, the CDR3 reads TGCGCCAGCAGCTTGGACGGGGACCCAAAGAGCACCGGGGAGCTGTTTTTT. As protein: CASSLDGDPKSTGELFF. The whole variable domain, filled in from reference TRBV5-1 and TRBJ2-2, reads KAGVTQTPRYLIKTRGQQVTLSCSPISGHRSVSWYQQTPGQGLQFLFEYFSETQRNKGNFPGRFSGRQFSNSRSEMNVSTLELGDSALYLCASSLDGDPKSTGELFFGEGSRLTVL.

This clonotype was seen repeatedly, ten times or more. This chain uses TRBV5-6 with TRBJ2-7; D may be TRBD2 (5 bases). CDR3 size: 15 residues. V was cut by 4 bases and J by 1 base, with 15 bases left in between. Germline V CDR1 and CDR2: SGHDT, YYEEEE. CDR3 sequence: CASSPGLLLSYEQYF. The CDR3 coding sequence is TGTGCCAGCAGCCCTGGACTGCTCTTATCCTACGAGCAGTACTTC.

This clonotype was seen repeatedly, ten times or more. V gene TRBV7-9 combines with J gene TRBJ2-1; 7 nucleotides match TRBD2. V gave up 6 bases and J gave up 7 bases; unmatched junction bases: 3. CDR1 is SEHNR, CDR2 FQNEAQ, per germline (reference sequence). The CDR3 extends over 12 amino acids. This CDR3 is CASRRRENEQFF. In DNA, the CDR3 is TGTGCCAGCAGGCGGCGGGAGAATGAGCAGTTCTTC.

This clonotype was seen at least ten times. The J gene is TRBJ2-2, the V gene TRBV21-1; the table's D call, TRBD2, was not checked against the DNA. TRBV21-1 is marked as a pseudogene. The CDR3 has 20 residues. CDR3: CASSKTIAGGPPANTGELFF. The DNA of the CDR3 is TGTGCCAGCAGCAAAACCATAGCGGGAGGGCCCCCCGCGAACACCGGGGAGCTGTTTTTT.

Ten or more counts support this clonotype. The chain carries TRBV29-1 and TRBJ2-3; 11 bases align to TRBD2. Germline lookup yields CDR1 SQVTM and CDR2 ANQGSEA. The CDR3 totals 15 residues. V lost 1 base and J lost 0; bases outside the gene matches: 0. The CDR3 DNA is TGCAGCGTTGAAGGGACTAGCGGGAGCACAGATACGCAGTATTTT. As protein: CSVEGTSGSTDTQYF.

This clonotype was counted ten times or more. The chain employs TRBV20-1 and TRBJ2-3, with D unresolved. V was pared by 6 bases and J by 0 bases, with 13 bases between. The CDR3 length is 14 residues. Germline V gene sequence: CDR1 DFQATT, CDR2 SNEGSKA (reference sequence). CDR3 protein: CSALIKRSTDTQYF. The CDR3 nucleotides read TGCAGTGCCCTAATAAAGAGGAGCACAGATACGCAGTATTTT.

This clonotype was counted ten times or more. The gene calls are TRBV20-1 and TRBJ2-3; TRBD2 matches 10 bases. The germline V gene encodes CDR1 DFQATT and CDR2 SNEGSKA (reference sequence). CDR3 length: 14 amino acids. Losses at the gene ends were 0 bases for V and 4 bases for J; bases not matched to a gene: 1. CDR3 coding DNA: TGCAGTGCTAGAGAGAGCGGGAGGGCAGATACGCAGTATTTT. It is translated as CSARESGRADTQYF.

This clonotype was detected ten times or more. V usage is TRBV5-5 and J usage is TRBJ1-5; maybe TRBD1 (5 bases). Germline CDR1 SGHKS, CDR2 YYEKEE (reference sequence). V was cut by 1 base and J by 2 bases, with 10 bases left in between. The CDR3 is 15 amino acids. CDR3 in DNA: TGTGCCAGCAGCTTGCGGGGGGGAGGCAATCAGCCCCAGCATTTT. Its protein product is CASSLRGGGNQPQHF.

This clonotype was seen at least ten times. The chain is built from TRBV12-3 or TRBV12-4 and TRBJ2-3, with 7 nucleotides matching TRBD2. The V gene end was trimmed by 9 bases and the J gene end by 5 bases; junction bases not matched to a gene: 5. The CDR3 has 12 amino acids. The CDR3 here is CASGRGKDTQYF. The CDR3 nucleotides are TGTGCCAGTGGGAGGGGCAAAGATACGCAGTATTTT.

The chain uses TRBV7-2 and TRBJ1-1, with D uncertain. Germline assignment: CDR1 SGHTA and CDR2 FQGNSA. The CDR3 loop spans 14 amino acids. V lost 2 bases, J lost 7 bases, and 14 bases lay in between. CDR3 region: CASSLSRWIGEAFF. CDR3 in DNA: TGTGCCAGCAGCTTATCTAGGTGGATTGGTGAAGCTTTCTTT.

This clonotype was seen at least ten times. The gene calls are TRBV20-1 and TRBJ1-1; D might be TRBD1 (5 bases). Trimming left V 7 bases short and J 11 bases short, with 20 bases between. This CDR3 comprises 12 residues. Germline V gene lookup returns CDR1 DFQATT and CDR2 SNEGSKA (reference sequence). The CDR3 loop is CSGRQFSKGAFF. Here the CDR3 DNA reads TGCAGTGGAAGACAGTTTTCTAAAGGGGCTTTCTTT.

This clonotype came up many times. The CDR3 nucleotides are TGTGCCAGCAGCCTGGGGGGGGGTGGCACCGGGGAGCTGTTTTTT. This encodes CASSLGGGGTGELFF. This rearrangement joins TRBV9 to TRBJ2-2, with 7 nucleotides matching TRBD2. The CDR3 covers 15 residues. Trimming removed 4 bases from V and 4 bases from J; junction bases left unmatched: 7. The germline gives CDR1 SGDLS, CDR2 YYNGEE. The full variable domain, with the rest looked up from reference TRBV9 and TRBJ2-2, is DSGVTQTPKHLITATGQRVTLRCSPRSGDLSVYWYQQSLDQGLQFLIQYYNGEERAKGNILERFSAQQFPDLHSELNLSSLELGDSALYFCASSLGGGGTGELFFGEGSRLTVL.

This clonotype was detected many times. The chain's CDR3 is CASSSRHAKNIQYF. DNA for the CDR3: TGTGCCAGCAGCTCAAGACACGCCAAAAACATTCAGTACTTC. This chain connects TRBV12-3 or TRBV12-4 to TRBJ2-4, with D unresolved. The CDR3 has 14 amino acids. Trimming stripped 6 bases from V and 1 base from J, with 10 bases between.